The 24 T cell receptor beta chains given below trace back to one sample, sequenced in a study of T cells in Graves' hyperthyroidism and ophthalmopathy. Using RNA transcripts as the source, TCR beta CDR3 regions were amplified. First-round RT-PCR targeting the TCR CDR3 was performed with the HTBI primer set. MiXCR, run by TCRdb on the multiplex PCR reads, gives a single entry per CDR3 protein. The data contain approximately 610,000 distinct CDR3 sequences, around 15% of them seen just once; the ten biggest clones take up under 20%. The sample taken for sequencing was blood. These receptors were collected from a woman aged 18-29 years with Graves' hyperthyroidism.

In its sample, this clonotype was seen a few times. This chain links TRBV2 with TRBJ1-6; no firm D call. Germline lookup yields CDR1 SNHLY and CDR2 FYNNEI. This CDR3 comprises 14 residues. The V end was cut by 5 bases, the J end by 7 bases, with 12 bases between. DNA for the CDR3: TGTGCCAGCAGTTGGAACAGCAAAAATTCACCCCTCCACTTT. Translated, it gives CASSWNSKNSPLHF. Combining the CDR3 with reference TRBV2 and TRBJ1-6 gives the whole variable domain EPEVTQTPSHQVTQMGQEVILRCVPISNHLYFYWYRQILGQKVEFLVSFYNNEISEKSEIFDDQFSVERPDGSNFTLKIRSTKLEDSAMYFCASSWNSKNSPLHFGNGTRLTVT.

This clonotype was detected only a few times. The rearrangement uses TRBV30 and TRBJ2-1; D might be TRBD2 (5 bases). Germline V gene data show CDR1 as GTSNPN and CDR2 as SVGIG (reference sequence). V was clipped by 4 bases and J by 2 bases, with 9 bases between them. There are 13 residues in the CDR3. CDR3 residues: CAWKRLAYNEQFF. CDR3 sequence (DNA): TGTGCCTGGAAGCGGCTCGCCTACAATGAGCAGTTCTTC.

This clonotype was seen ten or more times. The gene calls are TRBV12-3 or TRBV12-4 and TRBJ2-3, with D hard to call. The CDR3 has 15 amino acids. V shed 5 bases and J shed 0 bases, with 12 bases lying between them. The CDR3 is CASSTPGSSTDTQYF. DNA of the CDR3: TGTGCCAGCAGTACCCCGGGCTCTAGCACAGATACGCAGTATTTT.

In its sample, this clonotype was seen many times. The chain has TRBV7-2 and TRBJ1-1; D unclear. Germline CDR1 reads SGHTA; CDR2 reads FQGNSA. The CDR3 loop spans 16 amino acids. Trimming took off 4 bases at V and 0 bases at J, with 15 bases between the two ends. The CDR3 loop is CASSSVLNPMNTEAFF. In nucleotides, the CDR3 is TGTGCCAGCAGCTCTGTATTGAACCCAATGAACACTGAAGCTTTCTTT.

For the CDR3, the DNA is TGTGCCAGCAGTTTAGAAGCGGTCAATCAGCCCCAGCATTTT. Translating gives CASSLEAVNQPQHF. The chain uses TRBV12-3 or TRBV12-4 and TRBJ1-5; D is unclear. The CDR3 is made up of 14 amino acids. V lost 1 base to trimming and J lost 3 bases, with 7 bases between them.

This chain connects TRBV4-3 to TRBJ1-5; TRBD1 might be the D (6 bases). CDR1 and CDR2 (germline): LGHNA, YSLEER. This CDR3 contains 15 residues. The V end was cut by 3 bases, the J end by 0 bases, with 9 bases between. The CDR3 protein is CASSQLTGSNQPQHF. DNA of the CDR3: TGCGCCAGCAGCCAGCTGACAGGTAGCAATCAGCCCCAGCATTTT.

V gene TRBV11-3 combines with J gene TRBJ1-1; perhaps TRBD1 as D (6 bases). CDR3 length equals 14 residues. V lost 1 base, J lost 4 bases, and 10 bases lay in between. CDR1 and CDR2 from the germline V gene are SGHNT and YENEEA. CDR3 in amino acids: CASSLGVRGTEAFF. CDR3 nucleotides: TGTGCCAGCAGCTTAGGAGTCAGGGGCACTGAAGCTTTCTTT. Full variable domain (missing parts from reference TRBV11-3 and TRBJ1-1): EAGVVQSPRYKIIEKKQPVAFWCNPISGHNTLYWYLQNLGQGPELLIRYENEEAVDDSQLPKDRFSAERLKGVDSTLKIQPAELGDSAVYLCASSLGVRGTEAFFGQGTRLTVV.

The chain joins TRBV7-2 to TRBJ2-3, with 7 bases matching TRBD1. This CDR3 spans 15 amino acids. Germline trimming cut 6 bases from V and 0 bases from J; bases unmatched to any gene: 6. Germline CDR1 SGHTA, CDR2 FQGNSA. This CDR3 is CASSFRTGSTDTQYF. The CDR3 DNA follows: TGTGCCAGCAGTTTTAGGACAGGTAGCACAGATACGCAGTATTTT.

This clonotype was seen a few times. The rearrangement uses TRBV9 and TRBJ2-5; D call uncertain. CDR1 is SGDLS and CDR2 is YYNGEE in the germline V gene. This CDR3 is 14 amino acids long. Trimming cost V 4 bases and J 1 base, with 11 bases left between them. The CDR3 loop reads CASSSRPAQETQYF. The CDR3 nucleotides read TGTGCCAGCAGCTCGCGACCAGCCCAAGAGACCCAGTACTTC.

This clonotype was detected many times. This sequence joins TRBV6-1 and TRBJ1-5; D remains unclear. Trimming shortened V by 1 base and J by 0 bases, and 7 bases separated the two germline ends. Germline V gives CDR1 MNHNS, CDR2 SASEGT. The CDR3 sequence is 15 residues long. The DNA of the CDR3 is TGTGCCAGCAGTGAAGGTGCAGCTAGCAATCAGCCCCAGCATTTT. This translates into CASSEGAASNQPQHF.

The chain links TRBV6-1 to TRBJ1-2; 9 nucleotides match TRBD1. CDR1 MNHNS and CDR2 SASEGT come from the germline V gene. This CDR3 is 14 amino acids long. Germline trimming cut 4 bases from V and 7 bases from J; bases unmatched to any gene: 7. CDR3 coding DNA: TGTGCCAGCAGTGGACACTACAGGGGGCTTGGCTACACCTTC. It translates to CASSGHYRGLGYTF.

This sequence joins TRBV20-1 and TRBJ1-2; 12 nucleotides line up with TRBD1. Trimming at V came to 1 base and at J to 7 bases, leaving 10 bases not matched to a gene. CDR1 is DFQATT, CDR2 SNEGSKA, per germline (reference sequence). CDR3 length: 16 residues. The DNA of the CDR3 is TGCAGTGCTAGAGCCTCAGGTGGGACAGGGGGCTCTGGCTACACCTTC. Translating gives CSARASGGTGGSGYTF.

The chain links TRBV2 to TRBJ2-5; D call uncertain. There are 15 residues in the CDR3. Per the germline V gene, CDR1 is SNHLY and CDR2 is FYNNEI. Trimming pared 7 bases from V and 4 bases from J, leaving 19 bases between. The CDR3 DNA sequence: TGTGCCAGCATCTCGAATAGCAGGACGGGAGAGACCCAGTACTTC. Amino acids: CASISNSRTGETQYF.

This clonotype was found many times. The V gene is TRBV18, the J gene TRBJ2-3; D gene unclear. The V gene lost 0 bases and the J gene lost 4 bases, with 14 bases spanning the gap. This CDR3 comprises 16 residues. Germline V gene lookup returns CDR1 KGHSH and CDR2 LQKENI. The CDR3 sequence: CASSPPATIGPDTQYF. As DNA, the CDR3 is TGTGCCAGCTCACCACCGGCCACAATAGGGCCAGATACGCAGTATTTT.

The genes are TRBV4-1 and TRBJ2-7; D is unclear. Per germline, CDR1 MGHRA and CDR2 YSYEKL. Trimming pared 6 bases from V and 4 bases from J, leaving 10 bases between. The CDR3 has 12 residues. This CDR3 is CASSQWSYEQYF. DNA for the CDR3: TGCGCCAGCAGTCAATGGAGTTACGAGCAGTACTTC.

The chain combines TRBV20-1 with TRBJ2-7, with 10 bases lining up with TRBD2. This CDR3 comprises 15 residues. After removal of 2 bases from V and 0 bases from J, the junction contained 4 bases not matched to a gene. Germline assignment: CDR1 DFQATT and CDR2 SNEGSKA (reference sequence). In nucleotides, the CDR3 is TGCAGTGCTAGACTAGCGGGAGACCCCTCCTACGAGCAGTACTTC. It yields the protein CSARLAGDPSYEQYF.

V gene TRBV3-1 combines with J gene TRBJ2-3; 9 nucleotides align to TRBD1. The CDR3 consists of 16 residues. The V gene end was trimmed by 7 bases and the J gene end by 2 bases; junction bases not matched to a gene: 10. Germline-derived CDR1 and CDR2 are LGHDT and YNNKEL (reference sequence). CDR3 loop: CASTRQGGALTDTQYF. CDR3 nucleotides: TGTGCCAGCACCAGACAGGGGGGAGCTCTCACAGATACGCAGTATTTT.

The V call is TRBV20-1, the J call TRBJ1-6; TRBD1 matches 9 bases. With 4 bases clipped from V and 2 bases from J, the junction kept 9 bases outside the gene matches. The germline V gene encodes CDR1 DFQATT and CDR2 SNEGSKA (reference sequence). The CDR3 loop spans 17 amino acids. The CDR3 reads CSAKETGGQPYNSPLHF. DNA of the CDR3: TGCAGTGCTAAGGAGACAGGGGGTCAACCCTATAATTCACCCCTCCACTTT.

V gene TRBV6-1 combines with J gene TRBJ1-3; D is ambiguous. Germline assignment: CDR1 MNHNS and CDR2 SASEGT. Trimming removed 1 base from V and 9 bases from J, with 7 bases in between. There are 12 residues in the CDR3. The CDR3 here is CASSEEGATIYF. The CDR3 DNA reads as TGTGCCAGCAGTGAAGAGGGAGCCACCATATATTTT.

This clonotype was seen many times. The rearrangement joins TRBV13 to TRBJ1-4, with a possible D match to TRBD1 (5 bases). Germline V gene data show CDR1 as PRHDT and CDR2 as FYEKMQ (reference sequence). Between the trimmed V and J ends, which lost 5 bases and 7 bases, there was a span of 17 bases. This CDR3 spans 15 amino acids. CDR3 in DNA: TGTGCCAGCAGCGTCGGGACGCAGGGATCTGAAAAACTGTTTTTT. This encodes CASSVGTQGSEKLFF. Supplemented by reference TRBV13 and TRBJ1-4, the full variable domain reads AAGVIQSPRHLIKEKRETATLKCYPIPRHDTVYWYQQGPGQDPQFLISFYEKMQSDKGSIPDRFSAQQFSDYHSELNMSSLELGDSALYFCASSVGTQGSEKLFFGSGTQLSVL.

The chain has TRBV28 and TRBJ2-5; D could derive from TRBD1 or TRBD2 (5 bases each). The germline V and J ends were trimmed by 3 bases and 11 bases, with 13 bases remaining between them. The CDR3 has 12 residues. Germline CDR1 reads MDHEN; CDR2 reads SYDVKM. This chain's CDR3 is CASSFFSGAQYF. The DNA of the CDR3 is TGTGCCAGCAGTTTTTTCTCCGGGGCTCAGTACTTC. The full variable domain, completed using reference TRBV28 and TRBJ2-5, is DVKVTQSSRYLVKRTGEKVFLECVQDMDHENMFWYRQDPGLGLRLIYFSYDVKMKEKGDIPEGYSVSREKKERFSLILESASTNQTSMYLCASSFFSGAQYFGPGTRLLVL.

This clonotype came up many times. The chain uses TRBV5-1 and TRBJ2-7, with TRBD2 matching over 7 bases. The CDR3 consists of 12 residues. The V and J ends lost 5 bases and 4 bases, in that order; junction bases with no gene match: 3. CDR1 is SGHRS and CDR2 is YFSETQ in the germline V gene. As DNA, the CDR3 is TGCGCCAGCAGTCATAGCGGGTACGAGCAGTACTTC. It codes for CASSHSGYEQYF.

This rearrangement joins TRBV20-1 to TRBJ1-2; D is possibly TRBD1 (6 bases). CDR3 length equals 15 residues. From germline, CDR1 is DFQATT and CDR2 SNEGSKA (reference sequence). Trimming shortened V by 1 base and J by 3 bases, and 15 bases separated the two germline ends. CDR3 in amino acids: CSARAQGRVDYGYTF. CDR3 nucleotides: TGCAGTGCTAGAGCCCAGGGGAGAGTAGACTATGGCTACACCTTC.

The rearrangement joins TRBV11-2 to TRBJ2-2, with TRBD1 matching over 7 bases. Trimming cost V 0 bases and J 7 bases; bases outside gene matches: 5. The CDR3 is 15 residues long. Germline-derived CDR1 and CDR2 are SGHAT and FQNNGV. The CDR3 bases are TGTGCCAGCAGCTTAGACAGGGGGTGGAACGGGGAGCTGTTTTTT. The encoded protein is CASSLDRGWNGELFF.